These T cell receptor beta chains were read from a single sample in a study of Graves' ophthalmopathy and Graves' hyperthyroidism. TCRdb analysed the multiplex PCR reads with MiXCR anew, one entry per CDR3 protein. The table lists 740,000 or so distinct CDR3 sequences, approximately 40% of them singletons. Sequenced input: peripheral blood. The receptor set was obtained from an adult man with Graves' ophthalmopathy. Each CDR3 is given with its conserved first and last residue. D genes are given only for firm matches. Size values are once, few and many counts, or a class for expanded clones, and some rows have none.

clone_size d_call j_call v_call cdr3_aa cdr3_nt
. . TRBJ1-5 TRBV4-1 CASSPRKNQPQHF TGCGCCAGCAGCCCACGAAAGAATCAGCCCCAGCATTTT
. . TRBJ1-6 TRBV15 CATSSPNANSPLHF TGTGCCACCAGCAGCCCTAATGCCAATTCACCCCTCCACTTT
. TRBD1 TRBJ2-2 TRBV7-3 CASSPKKRQGIVPGELFF TGTGCCAGCAGCCCCAAGAAAAGACAGGGAATTGTTCCCGGGGAGCTGTTTTTT
. . TRBJ1-5 TRBV15 CATSRGTDRVGDQPQHF TGTGCCACCAGCAGAGGGACAGATAGGGTGGGCGACCAGCCCCAGCATTTT
many . TRBJ1-3 TRBV2 CASSTDSRSGNTIYF TGTGCCAGCAGCACGGACAGCCGCTCTGGAAACACCATATATTTT
many . TRBJ1-1 TRBV12-3/TRBV12-4 CASSFRQGHNTEAFF TGTGCCAGCAGTTTCCGGCAGGGGCATAACACTGAAGCTTTCTTT
. . TRBJ1-2 TRBV7-9 CASSLNQKTYGYTF TGTGCCAGCAGCTTAAATCAGAAAACCTATGGCTACACCTTC
. . TRBJ2-7 TRBV5-5 CASSLDFWGYEQYF TGTGCCAGCAGCTTGGATTTTTGGGGCTACGAGCAGTACTTC
. TRBD1 TRBJ2-7 TRBV11-2 CASSHIRGQEQYF TGTGCCAGCAGCCACATCAGGGGGCAAGAGCAGTACTTC
. . TRBJ1-6 TRBV29-1 CSVPGQDNSPLHF TGCAGCGTGCCGGGACAAGATAATTCACCCCTCCACTTT
. TRBD2 TRBJ2-7 TRBV7-8 CASSLESGGAGEQYF TGTGCCAGCAGCTTAGAAAGCGGGGGGGCAGGTGAGCAGTACTTC
many . TRBJ2-7 TRBV7-2 CASSPAFPGGEQYF TGTGCCAGCAGCCCAGCCTTCCCGGGTGGCGAGCAGTACTTC
many TRBD1 TRBJ2-7 TRBV2 CASGADRGQREQYF TGTGCCAGCGGCGCGGACAGGGGGCAAAGGGAGCAGTACTTC
. . TRBJ1-5 TRBV24-1 CASGQGWGSDQPQHF TGTGCCAGCGGCCAAGGTTGGGGGAGCGATCAGCCCCAGCATTTT
many . TRBJ1-2 TRBV10-3 CAISESGGDGYTF TGTGCCATCAGTGAGTCGGGGGGAGACGGCTACACCTTC
. . TRBJ2-2 TRBV20-1 CSARRGSCFF .
. . TRBJ1-4 TRBV10-3 CATEIGRVNEKLFF TGTGCCACCGAAATCGGCAGGGTTAATGAAAAACTGTTTTTT
many . TRBJ2-5 TRBV7-9 CASSWAGQRVGETQYF TGTGCCAGCAGCTGGGCGGGTCAGCGGGTAGGAGAGACCCAGTACTTC
. . TRBJ2-7 TRBV25-1 CASRPVVSYEQYF TGTGCCAGCAGGCCCGTAGTTTCCTACGAGCAGTACTTC
. . TRBJ2-2 TRBV6-5 CASSYSDMNTGELFF TGTGCCAGCAGTTACTCAGACATGAACACCGGGGAGCTGTTTTTT
. . TRBJ1-1 TRBV7-9 CASSVGAGGPEAFF TGTGCCAGCAGCGTCGGTGCGGGGGGTCCTGAAGCTTTCTTT
few TRBD1 TRBJ1-2 TRBV12-3/TRBV12-4 CASSKTGPNYGYTF TGTGCCAGCAGTAAGACAGGGCCTAACTATGGCTACACCTTC
few . TRBJ2-1 TRBV29-1 CSAAGATEQFF TGCAGCGCCGCGGGGGCCACTGAGCAGTTCTTC
many . TRBJ1-4 TRBV25-1 CASSDSYNEKLFF TGTGCCAGCAGTGACAGTTATAATGAAAAACTGTTTTTT
few . TRBJ2-5 TRBV7-9 CASSQDPTSETQYF TGTGCCAGCAGCCAAGACCCCACTAGCGAGACCCAGTACTTC
once . TRBJ1-2 TRBV5-4 CSSSPPGVDYGYTF TGTTCCAGCAGCCCTCCGGGGGTCGACTATGGCTACACCTTC
few . TRBJ2-6 TRBV2 CASLASSSGANVLTF TGTGCCAGCCTAGCGAGTAGCTCTGGGGCCAACGTCCTGACTTTC
few TRBD2 TRBJ2-6 TRBV4-3 CASSHGEGSGANVLTF TGCGCCAGCAGCCACGGGGAGGGGTCTGGGGCCAACGTCCTGACTTTC
. TRBD2 TRBJ2-5 TRBV20-1 CSALIAGEQETQYF TGCAGTGCCTTAATAGCGGGGGAACAAGAGACCCAGTACTTC
few . TRBJ2-7 TRBV7-2 CASSLSAGPSYEQYF TGTGCCAGCAGCTTATCCGCGGGACCCTCCTACGAGCAGTACTTC
few . TRBJ1-1 TRBV7-2 CASSQGGGGSTEAFF TGTGCCAGCAGCCAAGGAGGGGGTGGAAGCACTGAAGCTTTCTTT
. . TRBJ1-6 TRBV2 CAWSGGSYNSPLHF TGTGCCTGGAGCGGGGGCAGCTATAATTCACCCCTCCACTTT
. . TRBJ1-6 TRBV7-6 CASSFDGAGDSPLHF TGTGCCAGCAGCTTCGACGGAGCCGGGGATTCACCCCTCCACTTT
many . TRBJ1-4 TRBV25-1 CASSRIGSREKLFF TGTGCCAGCAGTAGAATCGGCAGTCGCGAAAAACTGTTTTTT
few . TRBJ1-6 TRBV10-3 CASTRQGQLWTLHF TGTGCCAGCACGAGGCAGGGACAACTTTGGACCCTCCACTTT
once TRBD1 TRBJ2-6 TRBV7-9 CASSLDRGDSGANVLTF TGTGCCAGCAGCTTAGACAGGGGCGACTCTGGGGCCAACGTCCTGACTTTC
. TRBD1 TRBJ1-4 TRBV2 CASSEAGTGHEKLFF TGTGCCAGCAGTGAAGCCGGGACAGGGCATGAAAAACTGTTTTTT
few TRBD1 TRBJ1-3 TRBV10-3 CASSRQGSGNTIYF TGTGCCAGCAGTAGACAGGGCTCTGGAAACACCATATATTTT
few . TRBJ2-7 TRBV7-6 CASSPLSVLFSDEQYF TGTGCCAGCAGCCCACTTTCAGTTCTATTCTCCGACGAGCAGTACTTC
. . TRBJ2-6 TRBV7-6 CASSQVLISGANVLTF TGCGCCAGCAGCCAAGTTTTGATCTCTGGGGCCAACGTCCTGACTTTC